This T cell receptor (beta chain) is drawn from a study of tissue T cells after allogeneic stem cell transplantation. Profiled with immunoSEQ multiplex PCR; TCRdb holds only in-frame clones, not every one. The table has fewer than 650 clones, 35% to 50% seen once. The sample's time point: mouse harvest day 14 after allogeneic transplant. The graft held 10^6 splenic CD5+ T cells and 10^7 T-cell-depleted bone marrow cells. Details on this clone: Mouse names are used for the genes. Sequencing ends 1 residue short of the CDR3 end; the germline J gene provides the rest.

CDR3 size: 16 residues. Germline V gene data show CDR1 as NNHNN and CDR2 as SYGAGS (reference sequence). V was clipped by 0 bases and J by 0 bases, with 11 bases between them. The clonotype was recovered from a female BALB/c mouse given C57BL/6 T cells with graft-versus-host disease after an allogeneic hematopoietic cell transplant. What was sequenced was blood. This chain uses TRBV13-2 with TRBJ2-3; D could derive from TRBD1 or TRBD2 (5 bases each). The part of the CDR3 DNA that was read is TGTGCCAGCGGTGATGCAATGGGGCCTAGTGCAGAAACGCTGTAT. Protein product: CASGDAMGPSAETLY. The full CDR3 sequence reads CASGDAMGPSAETLYF.